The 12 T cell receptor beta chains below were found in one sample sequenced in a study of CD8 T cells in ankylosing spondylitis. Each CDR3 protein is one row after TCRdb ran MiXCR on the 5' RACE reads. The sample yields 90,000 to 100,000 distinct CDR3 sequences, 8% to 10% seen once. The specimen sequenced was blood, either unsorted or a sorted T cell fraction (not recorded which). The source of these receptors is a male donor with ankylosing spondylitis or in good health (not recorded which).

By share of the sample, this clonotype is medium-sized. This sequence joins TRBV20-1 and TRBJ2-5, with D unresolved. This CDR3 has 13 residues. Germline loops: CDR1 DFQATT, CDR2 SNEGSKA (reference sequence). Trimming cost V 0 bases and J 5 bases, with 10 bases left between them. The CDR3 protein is CSARDIGPETQYF. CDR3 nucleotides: TGCAGTGCTAGAGATATAGGGCCGGAGACCCAGTACTTC.

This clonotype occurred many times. CDR3 residues: CSARTLELGGELFF. Written as DNA, the CDR3 is TGCAGTGCTAGGACGCTAGAGTTGGGCGGGGAGCTGTTTTTT. The chain has TRBV20-1 and TRBJ2-2; D call uncertain. The CDR3 has 14 residues. Germline CDR1 and CDR2: DFQATT and SNEGSKA (reference sequence). Trimming pared 3 bases from V and 7 bases from J, leaving 15 bases between.

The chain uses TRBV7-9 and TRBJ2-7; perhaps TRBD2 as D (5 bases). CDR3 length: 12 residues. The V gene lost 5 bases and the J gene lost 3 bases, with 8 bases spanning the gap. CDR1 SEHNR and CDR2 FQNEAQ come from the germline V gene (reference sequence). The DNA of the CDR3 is TGTGCCAGCAGCCATGGACTCTACGAGCAGTACTTC. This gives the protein CASSHGLYEQYF.

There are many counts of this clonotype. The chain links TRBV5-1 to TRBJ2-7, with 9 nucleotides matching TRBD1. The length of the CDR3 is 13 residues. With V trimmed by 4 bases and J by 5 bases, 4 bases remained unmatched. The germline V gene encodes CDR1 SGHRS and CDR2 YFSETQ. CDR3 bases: TGCGCCAGCAGCCCCGGGACAGGGAACGAGCAGTACTTC. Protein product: CASSPGTGNEQYF.

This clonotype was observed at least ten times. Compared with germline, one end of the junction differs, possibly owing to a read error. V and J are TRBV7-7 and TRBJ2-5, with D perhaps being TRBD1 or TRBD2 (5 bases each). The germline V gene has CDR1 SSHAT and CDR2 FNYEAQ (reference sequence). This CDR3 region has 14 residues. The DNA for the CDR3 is TGTGCTAGCAGCTTTGGGACGGCTCAAGAGACCCAGTACTTC. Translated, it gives CASSFGTAQETQYF.

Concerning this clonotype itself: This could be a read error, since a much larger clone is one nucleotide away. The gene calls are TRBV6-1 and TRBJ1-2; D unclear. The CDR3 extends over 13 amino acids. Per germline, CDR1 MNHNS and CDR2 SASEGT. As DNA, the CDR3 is TGTGTCAGCAGTGAAGCCCGGGGTTTCGGCTACACCTTC. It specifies CVSSEARGFGYTF.

CDR3 sequence reads: CASSLGVGGYYNEQFF. CDR3 coding DNA: TGTGCCAGCAGCTTAGGGGTGGGGGGCTACTACAATGAGCAGTTCTTC. The chain employs TRBV7-2 and TRBJ2-1; the D call may be TRBD1 or TRBD2 (6 bases each). The CDR3 has 16 amino acids. CDR1 is SGHTA, CDR2 FQGNSA, per germline. Deletions cut 1 base from V and 3 bases from J, with 13 bases between.

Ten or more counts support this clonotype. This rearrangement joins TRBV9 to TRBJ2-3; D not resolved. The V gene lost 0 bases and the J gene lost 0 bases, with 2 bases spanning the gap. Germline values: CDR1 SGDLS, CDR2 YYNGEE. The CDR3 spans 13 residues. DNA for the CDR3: TGTGCCAGCAGCGTAGGCAGCACAGATACGCAGTATTTT. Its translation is CASSVGSTDTQYF. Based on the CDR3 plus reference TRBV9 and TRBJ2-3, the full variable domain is DSGVTQTPKHLITATGQRVTLRCSPRSGDLSVYWYQQSLDQGLQFLIQYYNGEERAKGNILERFSAQQFPDLHSELNLSSLELGDSALYFCASSVGSTDTQYFGPGTRLTVL.

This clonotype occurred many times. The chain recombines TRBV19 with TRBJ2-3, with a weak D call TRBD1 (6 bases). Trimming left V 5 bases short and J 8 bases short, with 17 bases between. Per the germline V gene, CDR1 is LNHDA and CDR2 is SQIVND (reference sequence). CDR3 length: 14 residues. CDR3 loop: CASSPNRVGGTQYF. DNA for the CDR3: TGTGCCAGTAGTCCGAACAGGGTAGGGGGTACGCAGTATTTT.

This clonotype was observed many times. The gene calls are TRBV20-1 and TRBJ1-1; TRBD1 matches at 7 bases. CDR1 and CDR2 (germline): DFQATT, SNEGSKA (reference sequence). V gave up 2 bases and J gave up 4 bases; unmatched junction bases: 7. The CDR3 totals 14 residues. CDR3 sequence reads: CSARTPDRTTEAFF. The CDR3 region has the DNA TGCAGTGCTAGAACACCGGACAGGACCACTGAAGCTTTCTTT.

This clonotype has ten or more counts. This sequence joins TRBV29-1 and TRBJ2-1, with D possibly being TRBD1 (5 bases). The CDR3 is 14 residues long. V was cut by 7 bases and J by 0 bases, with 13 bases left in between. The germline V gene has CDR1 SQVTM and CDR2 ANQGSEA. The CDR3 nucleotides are TGCAGCGCCTTCGGACAAGACTCCTACAATGAGCAGTTCTTC. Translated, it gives CSAFGQDSYNEQFF.

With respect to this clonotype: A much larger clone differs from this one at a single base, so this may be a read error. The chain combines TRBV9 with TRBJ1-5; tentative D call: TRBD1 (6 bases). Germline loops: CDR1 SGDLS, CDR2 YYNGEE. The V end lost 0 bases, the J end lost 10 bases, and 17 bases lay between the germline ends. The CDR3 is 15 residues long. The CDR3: CASSVDTGFSGPQHF. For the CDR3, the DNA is TGTGCCAGCAGCGTAGATACAGGGTTCAGTGGACCCCAGCATTTT.